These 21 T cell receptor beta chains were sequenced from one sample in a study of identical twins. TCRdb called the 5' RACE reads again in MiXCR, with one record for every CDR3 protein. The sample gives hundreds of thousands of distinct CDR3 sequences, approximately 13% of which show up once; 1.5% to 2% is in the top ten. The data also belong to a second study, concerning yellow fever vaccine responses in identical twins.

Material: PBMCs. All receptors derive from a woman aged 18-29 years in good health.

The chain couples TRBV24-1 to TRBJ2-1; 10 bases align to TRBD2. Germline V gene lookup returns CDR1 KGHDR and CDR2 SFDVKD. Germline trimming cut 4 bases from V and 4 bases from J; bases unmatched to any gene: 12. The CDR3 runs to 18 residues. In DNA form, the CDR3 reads TGTGCCACCAGTGACCGAATTATATCTAGCGGGAGATACAATGAGCAGTTCTTC. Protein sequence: CATSDRIISSGRYNEQFF.

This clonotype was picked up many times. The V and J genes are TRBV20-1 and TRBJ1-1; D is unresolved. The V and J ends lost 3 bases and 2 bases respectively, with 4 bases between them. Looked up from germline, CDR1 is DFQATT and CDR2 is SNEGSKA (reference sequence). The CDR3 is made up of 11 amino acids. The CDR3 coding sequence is TGCAGTGCTAGTATTAACACTGAAGCTTTCTTT. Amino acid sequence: CSASINTEAFF.

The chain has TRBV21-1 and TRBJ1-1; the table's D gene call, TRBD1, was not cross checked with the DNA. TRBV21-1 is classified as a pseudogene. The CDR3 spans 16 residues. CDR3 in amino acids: CASSKEDRAADTEAFF. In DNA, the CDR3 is TGTGCCAGCAGCAAAGAGGACAGGGCGGCGGACACTGAAGCTTTCTTT.

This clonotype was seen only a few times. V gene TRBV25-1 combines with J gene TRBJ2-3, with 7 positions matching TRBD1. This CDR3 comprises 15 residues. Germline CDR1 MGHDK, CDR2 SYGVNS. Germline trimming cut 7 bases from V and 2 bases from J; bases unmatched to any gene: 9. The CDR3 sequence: CASIPKGQFTDTQYF. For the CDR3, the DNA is TGTGCCAGCATTCCTAAGGGACAGTTCACAGATACGCAGTATTTT.

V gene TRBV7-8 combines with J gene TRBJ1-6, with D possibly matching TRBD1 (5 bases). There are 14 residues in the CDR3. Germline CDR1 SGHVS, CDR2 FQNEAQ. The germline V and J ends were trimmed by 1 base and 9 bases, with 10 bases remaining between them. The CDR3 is CASSLGGGTSPLHF. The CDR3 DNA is TGTGCCAGCAGCTTAGGGGGGGGTACTTCACCCCTCCACTTT.

CDR3 amino acids: CASSVGELASGYNEQFF. In DNA form, the CDR3 reads TGTGCCAGCAGCGTAGGTGAACTAGCTTCTGGGTACAATGAGCAGTTCTTC. This sequence joins TRBV9 and TRBJ2-1, with D tentatively TRBD2 (6 bases). Trimming removed 0 bases at V and 4 bases at J, with 17 bases between. The CDR3 covers 17 residues. Germline V CDR1 and CDR2: SGDLS, YYNGEE.

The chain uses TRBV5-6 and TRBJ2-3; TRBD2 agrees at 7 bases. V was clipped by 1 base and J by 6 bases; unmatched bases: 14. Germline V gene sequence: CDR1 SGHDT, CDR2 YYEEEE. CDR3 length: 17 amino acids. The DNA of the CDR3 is TGTGCCAGCAGCTTGTCGGTTAGCGGGCCCCCCGCGGATACGCAGTATTTT. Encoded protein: CASSLSVSGPPADTQYF.

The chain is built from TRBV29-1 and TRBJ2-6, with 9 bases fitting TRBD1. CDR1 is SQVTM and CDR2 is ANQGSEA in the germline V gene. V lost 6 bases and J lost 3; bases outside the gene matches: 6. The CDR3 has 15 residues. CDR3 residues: CSVGTGLSGANVLTF. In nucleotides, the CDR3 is TGCAGCGTCGGGACAGGGCTTAGTGGGGCCAACGTCCTGACTTTC.

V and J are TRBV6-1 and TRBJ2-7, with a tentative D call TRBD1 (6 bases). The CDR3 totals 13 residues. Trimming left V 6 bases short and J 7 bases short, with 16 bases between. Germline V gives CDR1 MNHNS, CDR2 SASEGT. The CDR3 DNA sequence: TGTGCCAGCAGCCAGACAGGCCTGGGGGAGCAGTACGTC. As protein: CASSQTGLGEQYV.

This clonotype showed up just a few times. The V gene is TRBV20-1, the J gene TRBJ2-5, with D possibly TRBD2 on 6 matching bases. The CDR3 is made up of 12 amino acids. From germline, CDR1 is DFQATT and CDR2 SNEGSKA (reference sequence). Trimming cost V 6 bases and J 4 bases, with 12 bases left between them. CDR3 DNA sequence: TGCAGTGCCTCGTACGGGGGAGAGACCCAGTACTTC. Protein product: CSASYGGETQYF.

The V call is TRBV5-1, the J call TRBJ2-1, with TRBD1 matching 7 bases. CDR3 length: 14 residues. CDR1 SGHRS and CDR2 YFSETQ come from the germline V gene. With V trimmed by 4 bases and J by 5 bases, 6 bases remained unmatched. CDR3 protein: CASSTDRSNNEQFF. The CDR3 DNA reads TGCGCCAGCAGCACGGACAGGTCAAACAATGAGCAGTTCTTC.

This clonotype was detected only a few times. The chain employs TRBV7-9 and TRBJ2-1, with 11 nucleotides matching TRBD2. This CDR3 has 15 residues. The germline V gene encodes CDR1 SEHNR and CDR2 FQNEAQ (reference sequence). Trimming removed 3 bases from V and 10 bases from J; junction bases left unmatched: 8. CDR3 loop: CASSFTSGSLREQFF. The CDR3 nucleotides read TGTGCCAGCAGCTTCACTAGCGGGAGCTTAAGAGAGCAGTTCTTC.

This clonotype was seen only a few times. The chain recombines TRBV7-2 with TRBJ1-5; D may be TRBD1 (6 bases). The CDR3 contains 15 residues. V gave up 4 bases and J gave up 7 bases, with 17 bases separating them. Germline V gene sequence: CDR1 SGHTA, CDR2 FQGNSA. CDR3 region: CASSWQGRVGQPQHF. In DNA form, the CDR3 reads TGTGCCAGCAGCTGGCAGGGGCGCGTCGGCCAGCCCCAGCATTTT.

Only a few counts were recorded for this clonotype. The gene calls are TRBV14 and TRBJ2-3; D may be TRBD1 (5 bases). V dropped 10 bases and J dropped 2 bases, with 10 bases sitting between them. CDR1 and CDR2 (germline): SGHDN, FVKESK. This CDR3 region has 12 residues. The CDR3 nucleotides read TGTGCCACCGGACACTTCACAGATACGCAGTATTTT. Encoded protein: CATGHFTDTQYF.

The CDR3 region has the DNA TGTGCCAGCACCTACAGGGTTTTCACTGAAGCTTTCTTT. Encoded protein: CASTYRVFTEAFF. This chain connects TRBV12-3 or TRBV12-4 to TRBJ1-1; D perhaps matches TRBD1 (6 bases). The CDR3 sequence is 13 residues long. Trimming removed 7 bases at V and 4 bases at J, with 13 bases between.

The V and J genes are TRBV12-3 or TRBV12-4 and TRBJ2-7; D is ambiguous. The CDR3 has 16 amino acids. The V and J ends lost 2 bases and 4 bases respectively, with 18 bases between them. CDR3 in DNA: TGTGCCAGCAGTTTAAACGTATTACCATGGCTTTACGAGCAGTACTTC. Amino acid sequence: CASSLNVLPWLYEQYF.

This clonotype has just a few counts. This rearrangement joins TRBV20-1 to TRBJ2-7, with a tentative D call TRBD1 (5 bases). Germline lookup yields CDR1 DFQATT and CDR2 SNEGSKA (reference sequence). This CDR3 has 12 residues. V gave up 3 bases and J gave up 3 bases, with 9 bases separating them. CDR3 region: CSASRTNYEQYV. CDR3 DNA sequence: TGCAGTGCTAGTAGGACAAACTACGAGCAGTACGTC.

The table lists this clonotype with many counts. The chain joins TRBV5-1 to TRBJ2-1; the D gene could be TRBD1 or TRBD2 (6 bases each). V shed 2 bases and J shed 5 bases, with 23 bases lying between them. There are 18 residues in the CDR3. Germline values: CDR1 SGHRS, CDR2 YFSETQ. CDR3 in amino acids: CASSLRQGRVAVHNEQFF. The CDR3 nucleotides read TGCGCCAGCAGCTTAAGGCAGGGGAGAGTAGCGGTCCACAATGAGCAGTTCTTC.

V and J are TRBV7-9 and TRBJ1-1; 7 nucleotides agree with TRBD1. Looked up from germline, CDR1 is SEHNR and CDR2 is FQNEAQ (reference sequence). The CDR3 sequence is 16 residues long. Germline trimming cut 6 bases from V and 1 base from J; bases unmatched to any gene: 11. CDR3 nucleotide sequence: TGTGCCAGCAGACGCGCAGGGGGTGGCAGGAACACTGAAGCTTTCTTT. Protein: CASRRAGGGRNTEAFF. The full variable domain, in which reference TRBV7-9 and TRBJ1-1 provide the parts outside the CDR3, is DTGVSQNPRHKITKRGQNVTFRCDPISEHNRLYWYRQTLGQGPEFLTYFQNEAQLEKSRLLSDRFSAERPKGSFSTLEIQRTEQGDSAMYLCASRRAGGGRNTEAFFGQGTRLTVV.

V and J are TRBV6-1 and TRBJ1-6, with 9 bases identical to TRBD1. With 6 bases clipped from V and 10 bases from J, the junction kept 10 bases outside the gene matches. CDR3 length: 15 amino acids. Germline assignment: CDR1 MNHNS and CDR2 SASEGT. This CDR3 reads CASRPGQGSGSPLHF. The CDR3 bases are TGTGCCAGCAGGCCGGGACAGGGCTCTGGATCACCCCTCCACTTT.

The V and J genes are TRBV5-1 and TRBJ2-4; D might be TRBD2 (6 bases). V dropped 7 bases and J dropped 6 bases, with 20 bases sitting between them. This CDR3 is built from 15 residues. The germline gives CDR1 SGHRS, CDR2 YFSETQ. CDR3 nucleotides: TGCGCCAGCCCCTTCAGGTGCGGGATCAGAAACATTCAGTACTTC. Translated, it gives CASPFRCGIRNIQYF.